The subject of this entry is one TCR beta chain. Its specificity is not known. PCR primers comprised 60 Vbeta and 13 Jbeta primers. TCRdb's copy holds only in-frame clones and misses some; the assay was immunoSEQ multiplex PCR. The sample contains about 140,000 clones, roughly 82% of which appear only once. The data are from a study of cytomegalovirus exposure and HLA in healthy donors. Study summary: The Caucasian-associated ancestry cluster contained 81% of the roughly 400 genotyped donors.

Notes on the study in general: By a later analysis, the bulk of CMV-associated TCR beta chains appeared HLA-restricted. Fewer N-insertions (relative to the roughly 720-donor mean) were reportedly seen in an Asian-associated ancestry cluster in a later analysis.

CDR3 length: 13 residues. V lost 5 bases and J 0 bases, leaving 8 bases between the germline ends. Germline V lookup: CDR1 SEHNR, CDR2 FQNEAQ (reference sequence). Sequenced input: PBMCs. The V call is TRBV7-9, the J call TRBJ2-7; D is uncertain. The sequence came from a man between 18 and 35 years old in good health and CMV-seropositive. DNA of the CDR3: TGTGCCAGCAGCCCCGCAGTCTCCTACGAGCAGTACTTC. It yields the protein CASSPAVSYEQYF.